The clone carrying this TCR beta chain was detected many times. What it binds is unknown. Researchers amplified the TCR beta CDR3 regions from RNA transcripts. A set of HTBI primers served as the primers for a first-round RT-PCR of the TCR CDR3. MiXCR, applied by TCRdb to the multiplex PCR reads, yields one record per CDR3 protein. Among about 520,000 distinct CDR3 sequences listed, around a quarter were seen once. The record originates from a study of T cells in Graves' hyperthyroidism and ophthalmopathy. The study included ophthalmopathy patients with Clinical Activity Score at least 3, NOSPECS grade at least 4 and duration under 3 months. Study findings and constraints: Among thyroid clonotypes expanded above 0.001, most also appeared in blood.

The sequence was obtained from a woman under 40 with Graves' ophthalmopathy. Material for sequencing was blood.

CDR3 in DNA: TGTGCCAGCTCACCTTATCCAAGGACAGGGTATAACACTGAAGCTTTCTTT. Protein product: CASSPYPRTGYNTEAFF. The chain combines TRBV18 with TRBJ1-1, with 8 nucleotides matching TRBD1. Trimming removed 3 bases from V and 2 bases from J; junction bases left unmatched: 11. Per the germline V gene, CDR1 is KGHSH and CDR2 is LQKENI. CDR3 length equals 17 residues.